This TCR beta chain was retrieved from a study of Ad26.COV2.S vaccination and SARS-CoV-2 variants. Study summary: Ad26.COV2.S shots went into the muscle once or twice, 56 days apart. The study's findings and limits: Researchers cautioned that TCR breadth and depth analyses may have underestimated total T cell responses.

With respect to this clone: Its antigen is undetermined.

Treatment defined: some 19 received Ad26.COV2.S at low or high dose, single or two shots; five or six received placebo; per-sample allocation not given. Sampling happened 63 days after the first vaccine or placebo injection. What was given as vaccine was an Ad26 vector encoding Wuhan-strain SARS-CoV-2 spike. Assay: immunoSEQ multiplex PCR; the TCRdb copy retains only in-frame clones and omits some. The sample has 430,000 or so clones; over 75% are singletons. The receptor was isolated from a person aged 18 to 59 who received the Ad26.COV2.S COVID-19 vaccine or a placebo. The sequenced sample was peripheral blood, obtained in a trial of Ad26.COV2.S vaccine versus placebo.

In DNA form, the CDR3 reads TGCGCCAGCAGCCAAGGACTAGCGGGAGCGAACAATGAGCAGTTCTTC. The encoded protein is CASSQGLAGANNEQFF. The chain recombines TRBV4-1 with TRBJ2-1, with 12 bases fitting TRBD2. This CDR3 contains 16 residues. From germline, CDR1 is MGHRA and CDR2 YSYEKL. Losses at the gene ends were 1 base for V and 5 bases for J; bases not matched to a gene: 3.